This TCR beta chain was recorded in a study of blood T cell repertoires in COVID-19. The length of the CDR3 is 12 residues. V gave up 6 bases and J gave up 10 bases, with 15 bases separating them. Germline V gene data show CDR1 as MNHEY and CDR2 as SVGAGI. In the original workflow: Amplifying reference gene primers gave estimates of nucleated cell counts. Assay used: immunoSEQ multiplex PCR; TCRdb lists only in-frame clones, some missing. That table gives V, J and clone size, and the DNA gave D and trimming. The sample lists about 49,000 clones, about 89% occurring once. Sequencing input: peripheral blood. The clonotype originates from a woman of 80 years or more with COVID-19, enrolled during active disease. The chain recombines TRBV6-5 with TRBJ1-1, with D unresolved. The CDR3 loop reads CASSPSRSGAFF. Here the CDR3 DNA reads TGTGCCAGCAGCCCCTCCCGGAGCGGAGCTTTCTTT.